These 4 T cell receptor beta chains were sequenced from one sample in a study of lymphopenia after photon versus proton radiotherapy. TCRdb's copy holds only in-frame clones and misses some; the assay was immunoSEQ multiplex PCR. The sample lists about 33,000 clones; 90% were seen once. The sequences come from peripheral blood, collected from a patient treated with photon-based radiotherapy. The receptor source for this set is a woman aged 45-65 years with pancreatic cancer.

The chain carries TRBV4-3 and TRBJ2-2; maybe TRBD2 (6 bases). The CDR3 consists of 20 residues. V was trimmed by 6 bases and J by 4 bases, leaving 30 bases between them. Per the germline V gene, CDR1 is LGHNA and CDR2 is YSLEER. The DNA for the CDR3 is TGCGCCAGCAGGGCCCCCAGGCCGGGAGCCCCAGATAGCCCCACCGGGGAGCTGTTTTTT. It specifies CASRAPRPGAPDSPTGELFF.

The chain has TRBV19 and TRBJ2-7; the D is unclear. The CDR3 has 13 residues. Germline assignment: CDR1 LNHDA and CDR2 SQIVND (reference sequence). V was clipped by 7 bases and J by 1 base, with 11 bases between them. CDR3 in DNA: TGTGCCAGTACCGCCGCGGCTTCCTACGAGCAGTACTTC. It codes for CASTAAASYEQYF.

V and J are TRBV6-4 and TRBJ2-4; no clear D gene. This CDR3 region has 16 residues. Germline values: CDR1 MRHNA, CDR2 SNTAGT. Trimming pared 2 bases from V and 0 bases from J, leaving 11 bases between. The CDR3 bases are TGTGCCAGCAGTGACGCGACGGAATTAGCCAAAAACATTCAGTACTTC. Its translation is CASSDATELAKNIQYF.

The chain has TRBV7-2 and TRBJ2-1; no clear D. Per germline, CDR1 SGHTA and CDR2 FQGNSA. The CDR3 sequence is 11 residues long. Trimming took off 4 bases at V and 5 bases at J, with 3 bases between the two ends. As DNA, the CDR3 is TGTGCCAGCAGCTACAACAATGAGCAGTTCTTC. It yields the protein CASSYNNEQFF.